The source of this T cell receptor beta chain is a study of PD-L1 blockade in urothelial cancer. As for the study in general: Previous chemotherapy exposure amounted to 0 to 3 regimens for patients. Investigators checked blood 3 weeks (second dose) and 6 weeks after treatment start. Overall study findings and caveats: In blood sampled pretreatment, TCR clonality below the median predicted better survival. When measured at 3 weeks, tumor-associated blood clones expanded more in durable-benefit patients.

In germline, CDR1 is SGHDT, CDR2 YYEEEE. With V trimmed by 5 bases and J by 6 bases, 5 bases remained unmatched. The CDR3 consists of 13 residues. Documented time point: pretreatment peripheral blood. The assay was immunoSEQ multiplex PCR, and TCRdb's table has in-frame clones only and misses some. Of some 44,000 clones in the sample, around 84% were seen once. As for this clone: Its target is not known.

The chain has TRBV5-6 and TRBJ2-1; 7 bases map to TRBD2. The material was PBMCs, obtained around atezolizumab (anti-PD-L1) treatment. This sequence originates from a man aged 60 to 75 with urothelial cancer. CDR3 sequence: CASRPPGGNEQFF. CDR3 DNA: TGTGCCAGCAGACCTCCGGGGGGCAATGAGCAGTTCTTC.